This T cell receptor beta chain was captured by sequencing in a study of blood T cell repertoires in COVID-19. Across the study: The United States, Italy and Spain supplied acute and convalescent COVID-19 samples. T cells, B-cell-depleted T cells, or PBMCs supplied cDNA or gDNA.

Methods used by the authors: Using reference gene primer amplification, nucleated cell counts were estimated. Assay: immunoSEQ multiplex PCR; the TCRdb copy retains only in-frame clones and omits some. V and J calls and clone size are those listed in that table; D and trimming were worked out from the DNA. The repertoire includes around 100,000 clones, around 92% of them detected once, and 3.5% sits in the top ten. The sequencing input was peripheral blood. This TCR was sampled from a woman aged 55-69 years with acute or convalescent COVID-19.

Here the CDR3 DNA reads TGTGCCAGCAGCCGCTACAATGAGCAGTTCTTC. Protein sequence: CASSRYNEQFF. This rearrangement joins TRBV27 to TRBJ2-1, with D hard to call. The CDR3 sequence is 11 residues long. Germline values: CDR1 MNHEY, CDR2 SMNVEV (reference sequence). Trimming pared 6 bases from V and 3 bases from J, leaving 3 bases between.